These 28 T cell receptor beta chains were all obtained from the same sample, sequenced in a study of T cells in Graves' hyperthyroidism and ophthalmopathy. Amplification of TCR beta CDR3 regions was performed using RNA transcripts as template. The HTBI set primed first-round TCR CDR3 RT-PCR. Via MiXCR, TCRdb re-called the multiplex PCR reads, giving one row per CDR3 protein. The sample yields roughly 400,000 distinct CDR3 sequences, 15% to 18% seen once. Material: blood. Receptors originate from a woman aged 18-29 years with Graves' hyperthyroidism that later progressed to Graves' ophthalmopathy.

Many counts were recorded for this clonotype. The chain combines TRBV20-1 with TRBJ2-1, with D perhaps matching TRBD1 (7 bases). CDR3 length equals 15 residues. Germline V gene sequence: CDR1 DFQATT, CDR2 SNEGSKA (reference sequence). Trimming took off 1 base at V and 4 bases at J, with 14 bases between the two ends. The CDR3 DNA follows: TGCAGTGCTAGAGTGGGCAGGGGGGCATACAATGAGCAGTTCTTC. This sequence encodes CSARVGRGAYNEQFF.

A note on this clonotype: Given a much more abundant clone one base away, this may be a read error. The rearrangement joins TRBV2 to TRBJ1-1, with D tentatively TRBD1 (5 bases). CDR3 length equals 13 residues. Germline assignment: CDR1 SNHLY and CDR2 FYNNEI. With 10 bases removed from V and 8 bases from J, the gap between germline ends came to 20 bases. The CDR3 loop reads CATRIGVQTEAFF. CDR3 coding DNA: TGTGCCACCAGAATAGGGGTTCAAACCGAAGCTTTCTTT.

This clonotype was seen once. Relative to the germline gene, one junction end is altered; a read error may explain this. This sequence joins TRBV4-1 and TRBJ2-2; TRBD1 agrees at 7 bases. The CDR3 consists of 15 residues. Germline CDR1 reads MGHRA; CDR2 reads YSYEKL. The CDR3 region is CASSRRQGDTRELFF. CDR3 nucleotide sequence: TGCGCCAGCAGCCGGCGACAGGGCGACACCCGGGAGCTGTTTTTT.

CDR3 loop: CASSSLAGGPTSKNIQYF. Here the CDR3 DNA reads TGTGCCAGCAGCTCCCTAGCGGGAGGGCCTACCTCCAAAAACATTCAGTACTTC. The chain couples TRBV5-6 to TRBJ2-4; 12 nucleotides match TRBD2. CDR3 size: 18 residues. The trim removed 3 bases at V and 2 bases at J, leaving 9 bases unmatched. Germline V CDR1 and CDR2: SGHDT, YYEEEE.

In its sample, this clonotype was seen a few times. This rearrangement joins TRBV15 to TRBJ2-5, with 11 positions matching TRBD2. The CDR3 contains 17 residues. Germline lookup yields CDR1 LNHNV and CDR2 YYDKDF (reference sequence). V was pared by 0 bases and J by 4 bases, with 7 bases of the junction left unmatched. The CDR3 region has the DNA TGTGCCACCAGCAGAGATAGGGTAGCGGGAGGGGTAGAGACCCAGTACTTC. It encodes CATSRDRVAGGVETQYF.

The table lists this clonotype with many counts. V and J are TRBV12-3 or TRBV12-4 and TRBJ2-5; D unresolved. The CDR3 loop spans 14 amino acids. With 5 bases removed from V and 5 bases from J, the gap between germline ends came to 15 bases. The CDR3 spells CASSPRPLGETQYF. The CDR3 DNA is TGTGCCAGCAGTCCAAGACCCTTAGGGGAGACCCAGTACTTC.

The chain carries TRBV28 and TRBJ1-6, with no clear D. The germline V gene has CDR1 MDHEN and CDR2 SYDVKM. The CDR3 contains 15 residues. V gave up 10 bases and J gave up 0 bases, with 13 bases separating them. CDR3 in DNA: TGTGCCACCACGGACCGGAGCTCCTATAATTCACCCCTCCACTTT. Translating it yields CATTDRSSYNSPLHF.

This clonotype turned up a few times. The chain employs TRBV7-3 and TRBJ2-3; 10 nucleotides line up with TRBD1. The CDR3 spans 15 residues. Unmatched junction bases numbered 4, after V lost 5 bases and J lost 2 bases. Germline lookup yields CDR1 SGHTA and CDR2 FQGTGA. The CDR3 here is CASSQGTGATDTQYF. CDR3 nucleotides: TGTGCCAGCAGCCAAGGGACAGGGGCCACAGATACGCAGTATTTT.

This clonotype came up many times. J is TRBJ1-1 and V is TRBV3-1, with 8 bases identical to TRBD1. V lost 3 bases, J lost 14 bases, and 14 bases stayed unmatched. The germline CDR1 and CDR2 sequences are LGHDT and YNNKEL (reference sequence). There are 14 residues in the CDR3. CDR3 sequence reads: CASSHRNQGAEVFF. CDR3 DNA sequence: TGTGCCAGCAGCCACCGGAACCAGGGGGCCGAAGTGTTCTTT.

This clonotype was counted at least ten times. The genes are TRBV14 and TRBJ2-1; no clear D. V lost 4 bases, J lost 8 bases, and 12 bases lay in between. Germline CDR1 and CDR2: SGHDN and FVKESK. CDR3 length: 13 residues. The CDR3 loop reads CASSPLGWDEQFF. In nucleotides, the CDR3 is TGTGCCAGCAGCCCGCTGGGGTGGGATGAGCAGTTCTTC. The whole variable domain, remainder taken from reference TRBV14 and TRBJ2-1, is EAGVTQFPSHSVIEKGQTVTLRCDPISGHDNLYWYRRVMGKEIKFLLHFVKESKQDESGMPNNRFLAERTGGTYSTLKVQPAELEDSGVYFCASSPLGWDEQFFGPGTRLTVL.

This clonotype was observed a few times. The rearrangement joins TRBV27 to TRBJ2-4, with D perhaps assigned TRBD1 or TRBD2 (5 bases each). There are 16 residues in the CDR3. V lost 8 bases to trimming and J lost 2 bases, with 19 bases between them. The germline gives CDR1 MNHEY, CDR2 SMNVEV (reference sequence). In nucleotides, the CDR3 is TGTGCCAGCGGGCTTGGGGACGGCGAGCCCAAAAACATTCAGTACTTC. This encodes CASGLGDGEPKNIQYF.

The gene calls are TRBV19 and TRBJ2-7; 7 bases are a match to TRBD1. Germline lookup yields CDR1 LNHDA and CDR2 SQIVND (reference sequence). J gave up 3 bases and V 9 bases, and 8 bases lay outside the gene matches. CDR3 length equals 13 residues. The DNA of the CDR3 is TGTGCCAGCTCCGGGACAGCGTACTACGAGCAGTACTTC. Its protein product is CASSGTAYYEQYF.

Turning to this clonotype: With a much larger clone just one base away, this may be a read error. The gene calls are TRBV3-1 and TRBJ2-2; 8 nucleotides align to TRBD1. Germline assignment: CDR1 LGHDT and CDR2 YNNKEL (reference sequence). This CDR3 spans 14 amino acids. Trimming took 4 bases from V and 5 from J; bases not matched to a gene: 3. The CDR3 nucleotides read TGTGCCAGCAGCCGGAGACAGGGGACCGGGGAGCTGTTTTTT. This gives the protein CASSRRQGTGELFF.

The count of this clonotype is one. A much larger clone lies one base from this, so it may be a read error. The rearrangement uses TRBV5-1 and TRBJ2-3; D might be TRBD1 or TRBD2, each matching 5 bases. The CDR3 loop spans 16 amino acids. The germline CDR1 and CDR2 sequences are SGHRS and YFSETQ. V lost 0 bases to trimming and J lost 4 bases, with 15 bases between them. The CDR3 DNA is TGCGCCAGCAGCTTGGATGACAGCCGGGGCGCAGATACGCAGTATTTT. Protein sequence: CASSLDDSRGADTQYF.

The CDR3 reads CASSTQGYVGEQYF. The DNA of the CDR3 is TGCGCCAGCAGCACACAGGGGTATGTAGGCGAGCAGTACTTC. V is TRBV5-1 and J is TRBJ2-7; 7 bases line up with TRBD1. The CDR3 loop spans 14 amino acids. Germline lookup yields CDR1 SGHRS and CDR2 YFSETQ. Trimming cost V 4 bases and J 6 bases; bases outside gene matches: 10. Full variable domain (missing parts from reference TRBV5-1 and TRBJ2-7): KAGVTQTPRYLIKTRGQQVTLSCSPISGHRSVSWYQQTPGQGLQFLFEYFSETQRNKGNFPGRFSGRQFSNSRSEMNVSTLELGDSALYLCASSTQGYVGEQYFGPGTRLTVT.

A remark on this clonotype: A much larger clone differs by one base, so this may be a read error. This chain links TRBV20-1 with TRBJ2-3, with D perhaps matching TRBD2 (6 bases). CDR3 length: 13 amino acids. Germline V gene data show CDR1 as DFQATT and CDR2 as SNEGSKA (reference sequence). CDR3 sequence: CSAQTTGVDTKYF. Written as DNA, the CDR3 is TGCAGTGCTCAGACTACGGGGGTAGATACGAAGTATTTT.

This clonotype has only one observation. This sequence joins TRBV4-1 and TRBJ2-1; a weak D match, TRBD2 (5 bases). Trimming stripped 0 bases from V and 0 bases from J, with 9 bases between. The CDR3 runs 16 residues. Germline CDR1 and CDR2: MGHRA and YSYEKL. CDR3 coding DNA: TGCGCCAGCAGCCAAGAAACGGGAATCTCCTACAATGAGCAGTTCTTC. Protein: CASSQETGISYNEQFF.

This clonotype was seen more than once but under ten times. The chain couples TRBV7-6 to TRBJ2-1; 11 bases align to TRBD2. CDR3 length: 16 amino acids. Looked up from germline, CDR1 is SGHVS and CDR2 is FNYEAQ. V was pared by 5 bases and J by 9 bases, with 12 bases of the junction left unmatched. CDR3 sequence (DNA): TGTGCCAGCAGCACCTTGACTAGCGGGATGGTTGGTGAGCAGTTCTTC. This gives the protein CASSTLTSGMVGEQFF.

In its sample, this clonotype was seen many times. The CDR3 sequence is CASSVMGSQPQHF. In nucleotides, the CDR3 is TGTGCCAGCAGCGTTATGGGCAGTCAGCCCCAGCATTTT. The gene calls are TRBV7-9 and TRBJ1-5; D uncertain. The CDR3 has 13 amino acids. Germline V gene data show CDR1 as SEHNR and CDR2 as FQNEAQ (reference sequence). V was pared by 5 bases and J by 6 bases, with 11 bases between.

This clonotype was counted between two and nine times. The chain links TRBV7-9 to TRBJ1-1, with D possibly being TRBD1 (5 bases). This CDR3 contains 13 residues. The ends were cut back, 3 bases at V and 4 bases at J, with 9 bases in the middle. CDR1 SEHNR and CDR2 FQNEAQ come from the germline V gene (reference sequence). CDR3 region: CASSFGGVTEAFF. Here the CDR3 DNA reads TGTGCCAGCAGCTTCGGAGGGGTCACTGAAGCTTTCTTT.

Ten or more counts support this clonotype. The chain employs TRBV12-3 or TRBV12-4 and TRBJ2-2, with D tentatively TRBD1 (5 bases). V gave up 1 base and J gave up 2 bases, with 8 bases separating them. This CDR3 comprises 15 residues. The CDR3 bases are TGTGCCAGCAGTTTAGAGGGGCGAAACACCGGGGAGCTGTTTTTT. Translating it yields CASSLEGRNTGELFF.

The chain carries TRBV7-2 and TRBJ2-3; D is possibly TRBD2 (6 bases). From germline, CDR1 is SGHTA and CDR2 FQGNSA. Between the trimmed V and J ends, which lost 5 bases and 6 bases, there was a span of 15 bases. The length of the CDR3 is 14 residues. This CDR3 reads CASSQTPGGDTQYF. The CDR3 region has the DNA TGTGCCAGCAGCCAAACACCTGGGGGGGATACGCAGTATTTT.

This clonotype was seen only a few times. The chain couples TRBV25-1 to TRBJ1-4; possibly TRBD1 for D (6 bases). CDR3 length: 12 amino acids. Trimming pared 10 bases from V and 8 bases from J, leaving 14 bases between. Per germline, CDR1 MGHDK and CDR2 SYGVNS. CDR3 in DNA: TGTGCCACCACAGGGAATGGAGAAAAACTGTTTTTT. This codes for CATTGNGEKLFF.

The CDR3 DNA is TGTGCCTGGAGGGCCCCGGCTGGCGGCTACACCTTC. As protein: CAWRAPAGGYTF. The chain links TRBV30 to TRBJ1-2; the D is unclear. The CDR3 loop spans 12 amino acids. Germline V CDR1 and CDR2: GTSNPN, SVGIG (reference sequence). V was trimmed by 3 bases and J by 8 bases, leaving 13 bases between them. The full variable domain, in which reference TRBV30 and TRBJ1-2 provide the parts outside the CDR3, is SQTIHQWPATLVQPVGSPLSLECTVEGTSNPNLYWYRQAAGRGLQLLFYSVGIGQISSEVPQNLSASRPQDRQFILSSKKLLLSDSGFYLCAWRAPAGGYTFGSGTRLTVV.

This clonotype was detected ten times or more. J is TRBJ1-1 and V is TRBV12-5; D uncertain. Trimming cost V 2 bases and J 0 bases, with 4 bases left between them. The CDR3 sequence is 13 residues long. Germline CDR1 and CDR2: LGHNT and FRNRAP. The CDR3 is CASGLSLNTEAFF. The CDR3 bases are TGTGCTAGTGGTTTGTCCCTGAACACTGAAGCTTTCTTT. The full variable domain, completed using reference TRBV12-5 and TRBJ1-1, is DARVTQTPRHKVTEMGQEVTMRCQPILGHNTVFWYRQTMMQGLELLAYFRNRAPLDDSGMPKDRFSAEMPDATLATLKIQPSEPRDSAVYFCASGLSLNTEAFFGQGTRLTVV.

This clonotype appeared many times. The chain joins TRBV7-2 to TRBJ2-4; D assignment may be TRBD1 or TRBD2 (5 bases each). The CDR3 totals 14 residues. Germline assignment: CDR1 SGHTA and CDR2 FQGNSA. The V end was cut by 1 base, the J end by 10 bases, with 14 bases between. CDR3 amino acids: CASSLEAGREIQYF. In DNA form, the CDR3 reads TGTGCCAGCAGCTTAGAGGCAGGGAGAGAAATTCAGTACTTC.

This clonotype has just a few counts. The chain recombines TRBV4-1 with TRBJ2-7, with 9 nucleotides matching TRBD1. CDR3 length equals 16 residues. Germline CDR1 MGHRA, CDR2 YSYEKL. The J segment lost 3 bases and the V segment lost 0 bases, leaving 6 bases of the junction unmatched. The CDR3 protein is CASSQEAGTGLYEQYF. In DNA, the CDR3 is TGCGCCAGCAGCCAAGAAGCCGGGACAGGGCTCTACGAGCAGTACTTC.

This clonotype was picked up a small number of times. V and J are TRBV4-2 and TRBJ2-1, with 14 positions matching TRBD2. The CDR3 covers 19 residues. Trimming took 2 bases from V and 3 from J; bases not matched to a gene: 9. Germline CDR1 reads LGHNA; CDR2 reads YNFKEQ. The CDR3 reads CASSQSRGTSGSFYNEQFF. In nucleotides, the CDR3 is TGTGCCAGCAGCCAATCCCGCGGGACTAGCGGGAGTTTCTACAATGAGCAGTTCTTC.